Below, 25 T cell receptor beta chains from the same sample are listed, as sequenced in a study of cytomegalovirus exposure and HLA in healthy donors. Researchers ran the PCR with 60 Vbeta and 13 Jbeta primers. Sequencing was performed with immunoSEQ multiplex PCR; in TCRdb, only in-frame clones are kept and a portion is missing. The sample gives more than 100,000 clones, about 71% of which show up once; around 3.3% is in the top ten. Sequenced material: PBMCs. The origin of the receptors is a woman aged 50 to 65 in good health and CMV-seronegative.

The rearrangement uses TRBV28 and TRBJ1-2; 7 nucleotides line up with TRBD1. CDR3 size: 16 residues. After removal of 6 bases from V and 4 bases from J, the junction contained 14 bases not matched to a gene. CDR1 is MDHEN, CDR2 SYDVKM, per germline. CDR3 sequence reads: CASRPLGQAFFYGYTF. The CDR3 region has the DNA TGTGCCAGCAGGCCCTTAGGACAGGCCTTTTTCTATGGCTACACCTTC.

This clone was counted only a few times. The CDR3 protein is CASSFPGLPNEQFF. As DNA, the CDR3 is TGTGCCAGCAGCTTCCCGGGACTTCCCAATGAGCAGTTCTTC. This chain joins TRBV7-9 and TRBJ2-1, with a weak D call TRBD2 (6 bases). Trimming cost V 3 bases and J 6 bases, with 12 bases left between them. Germline V lookup: CDR1 SEHNR, CDR2 FQNEAQ (reference sequence). The CDR3 is made up of 14 amino acids.

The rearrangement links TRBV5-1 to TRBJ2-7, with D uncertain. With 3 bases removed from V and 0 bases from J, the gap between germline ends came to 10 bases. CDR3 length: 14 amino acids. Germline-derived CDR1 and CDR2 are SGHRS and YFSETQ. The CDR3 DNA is TGCGCCAGCAGCTCCCCTGGCCGCTCCTACGAGCAGTACTTC. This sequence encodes CASSSPGRSYEQYF.

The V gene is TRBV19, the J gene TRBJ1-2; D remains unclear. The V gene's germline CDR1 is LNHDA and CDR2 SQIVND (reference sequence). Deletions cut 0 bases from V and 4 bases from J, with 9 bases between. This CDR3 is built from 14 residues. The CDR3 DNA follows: TGTGCCAGTAGTATAGATCCGTATTCCTATGGCTACACCTTC. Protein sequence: CASSIDPYSYGYTF.

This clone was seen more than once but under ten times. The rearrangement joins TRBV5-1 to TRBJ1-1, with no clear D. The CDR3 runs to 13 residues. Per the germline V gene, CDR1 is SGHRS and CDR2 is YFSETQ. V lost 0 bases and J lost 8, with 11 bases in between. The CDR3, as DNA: TGCGCCAGCAGCTTGGCGACGATGACAGAAGCTTTCTTT. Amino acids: CASSLATMTEAFF.

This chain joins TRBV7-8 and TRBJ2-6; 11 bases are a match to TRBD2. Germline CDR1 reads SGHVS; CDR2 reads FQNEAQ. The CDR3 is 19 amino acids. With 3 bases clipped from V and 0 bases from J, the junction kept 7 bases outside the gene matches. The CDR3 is CASSFSGRAGSSGANVLTF. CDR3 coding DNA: TGTGCCAGCAGCTTTAGCGGGAGGGCCGGGAGCTCTGGGGCCAACGTCCTGACTTTC.

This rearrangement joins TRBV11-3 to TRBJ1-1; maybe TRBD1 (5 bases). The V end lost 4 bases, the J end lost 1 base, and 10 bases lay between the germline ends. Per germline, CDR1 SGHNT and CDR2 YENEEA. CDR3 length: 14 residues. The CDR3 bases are TGTGCCAGCAGCTCTCAGGGTGCGAACACTGAAGCTTTCTTT. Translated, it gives CASSSQGANTEAFF. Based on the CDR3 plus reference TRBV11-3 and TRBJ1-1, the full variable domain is EAGVVQSPRYKIIEKKQPVAFWCNPISGHNTLYWYLQNLGQGPELLIRYENEEAVDDSQLPKDRFSAERLKGVDSTLKIQPAELGDSAVYLCASSSQGANTEAFFGQGTRLTVV.

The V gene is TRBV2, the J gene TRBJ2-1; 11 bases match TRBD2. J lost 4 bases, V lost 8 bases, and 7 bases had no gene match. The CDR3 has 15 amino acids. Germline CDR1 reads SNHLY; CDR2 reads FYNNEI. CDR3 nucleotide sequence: TGTGCCAGCTCGTTGGGGACTAGCGGATACAATGAGCAGTTCTTC. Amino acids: CASSLGTSGYNEQFF.

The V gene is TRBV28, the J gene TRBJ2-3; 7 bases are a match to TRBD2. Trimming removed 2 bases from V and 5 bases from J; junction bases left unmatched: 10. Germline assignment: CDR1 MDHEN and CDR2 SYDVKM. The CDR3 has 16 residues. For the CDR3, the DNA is TGTGCCAGCAGTTTAGCTGGACTAGTGGGGAGAGATACGCAGTATTTT. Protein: CASSLAGLVGRDTQYF.

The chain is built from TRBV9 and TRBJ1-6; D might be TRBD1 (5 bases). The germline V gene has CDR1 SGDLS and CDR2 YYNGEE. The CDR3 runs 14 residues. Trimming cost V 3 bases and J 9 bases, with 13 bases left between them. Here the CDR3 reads CASSGDRQISPLHF. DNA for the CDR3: TGTGCCAGCAGCGGAGACCGACAGATTTCACCCCTCCACTTT.

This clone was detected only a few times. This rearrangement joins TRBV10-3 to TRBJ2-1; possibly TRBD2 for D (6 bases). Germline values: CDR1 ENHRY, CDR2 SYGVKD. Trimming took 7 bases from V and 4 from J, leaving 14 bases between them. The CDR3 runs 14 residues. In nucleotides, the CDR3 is TGTGCCATCACTGCGGGATCCGATTACAATGAGCAGTTCTTC. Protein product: CAITAGSDYNEQFF.

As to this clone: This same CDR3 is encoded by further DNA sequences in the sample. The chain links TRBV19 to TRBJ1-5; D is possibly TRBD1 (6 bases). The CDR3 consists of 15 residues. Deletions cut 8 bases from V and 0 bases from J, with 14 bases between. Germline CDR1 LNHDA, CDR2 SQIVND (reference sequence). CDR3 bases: TGTGCCAGTCGGACAGAGGTGTATAGCAATCAGCCCCAGCATTTT. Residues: CASRTEVYSNQPQHF.

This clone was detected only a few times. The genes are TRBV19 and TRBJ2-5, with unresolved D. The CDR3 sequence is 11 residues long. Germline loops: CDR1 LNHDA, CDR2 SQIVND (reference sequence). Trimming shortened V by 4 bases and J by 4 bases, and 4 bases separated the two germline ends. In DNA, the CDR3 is TGTGCCAGTAGTAGAGGAGAGACCCAGTACTTC. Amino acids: CASSRGETQYF.

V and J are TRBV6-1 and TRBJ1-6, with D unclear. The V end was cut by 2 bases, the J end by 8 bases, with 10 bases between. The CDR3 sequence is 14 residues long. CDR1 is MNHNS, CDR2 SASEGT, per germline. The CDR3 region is CASSELEGDSPLHF. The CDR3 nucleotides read TGTGCCAGCAGTGAATTAGAGGGAGATTCACCCCTCCACTTT.

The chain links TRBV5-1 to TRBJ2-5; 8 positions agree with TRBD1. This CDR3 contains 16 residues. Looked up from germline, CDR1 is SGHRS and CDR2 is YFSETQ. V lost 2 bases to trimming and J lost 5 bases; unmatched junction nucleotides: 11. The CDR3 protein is CASSLTGTGTGETQYF. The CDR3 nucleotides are TGCGCCAGCAGCTTAACCGGGACAGGAACGGGGGAGACCCAGTACTTC.

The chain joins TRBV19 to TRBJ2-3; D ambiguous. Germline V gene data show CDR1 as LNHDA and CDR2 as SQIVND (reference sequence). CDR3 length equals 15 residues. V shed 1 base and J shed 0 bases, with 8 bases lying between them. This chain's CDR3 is CASSIGVTSTDTQYF. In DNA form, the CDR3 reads TGTGCCAGTAGTATAGGGGTGACTAGCACAGATACGCAGTATTTT.

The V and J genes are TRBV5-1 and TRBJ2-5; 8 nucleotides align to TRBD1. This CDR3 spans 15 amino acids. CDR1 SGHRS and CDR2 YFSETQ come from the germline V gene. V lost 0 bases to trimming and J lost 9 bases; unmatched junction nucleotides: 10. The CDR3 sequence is CASSLAVGDRNPQYF. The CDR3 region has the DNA TGCGCCAGCAGCTTGGCCGTTGGGGACAGGAATCCCCAGTACTTC. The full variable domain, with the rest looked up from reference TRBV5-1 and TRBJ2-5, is KAGVTQTPRYLIKTRGQQVTLSCSPISGHRSVSWYQQTPGQGLQFLFEYFSETQRNKGNFPGRFSGRQFSNSRSEMNVSTLELGDSALYLCASSLAVGDRNPQYFGPGTRLLVL.

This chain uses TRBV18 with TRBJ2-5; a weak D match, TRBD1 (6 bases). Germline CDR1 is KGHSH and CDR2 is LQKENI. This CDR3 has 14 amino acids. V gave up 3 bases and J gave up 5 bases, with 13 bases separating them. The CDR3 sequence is CASSPATGRETQYF. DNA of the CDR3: TGTGCCAGCTCACCGGCCACAGGGCGCGAGACCCAGTACTTC.

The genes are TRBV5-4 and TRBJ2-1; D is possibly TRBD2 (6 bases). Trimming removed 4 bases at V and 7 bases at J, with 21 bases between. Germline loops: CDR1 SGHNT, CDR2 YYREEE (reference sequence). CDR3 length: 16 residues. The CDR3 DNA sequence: TGTGCCAGCAGCAGCTGGACTATCGGGGTTGAGAATGAGCAGTTCTTC. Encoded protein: CASSSWTIGVENEQFF.

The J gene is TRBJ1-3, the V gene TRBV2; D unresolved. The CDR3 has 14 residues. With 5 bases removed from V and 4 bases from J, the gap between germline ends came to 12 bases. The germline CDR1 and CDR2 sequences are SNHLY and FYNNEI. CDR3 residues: CASSTGSYGNTIYF. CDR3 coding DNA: TGTGCCAGCAGTACGGGGTCGTACGGAAACACCATATATTTT.

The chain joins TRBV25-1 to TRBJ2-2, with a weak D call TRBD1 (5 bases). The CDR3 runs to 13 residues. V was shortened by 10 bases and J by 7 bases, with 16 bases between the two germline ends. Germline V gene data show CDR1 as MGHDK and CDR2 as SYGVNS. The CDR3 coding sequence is TGTGCCACCGGTTTCGGCCAGGGCGGGGAGCTGTTTTTT. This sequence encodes CATGFGQGGELFF.

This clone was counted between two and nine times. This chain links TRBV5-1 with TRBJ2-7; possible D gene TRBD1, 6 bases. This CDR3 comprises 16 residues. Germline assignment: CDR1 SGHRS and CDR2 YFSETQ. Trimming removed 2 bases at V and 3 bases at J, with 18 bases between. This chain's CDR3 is CASSFAQTGSNYEQYF. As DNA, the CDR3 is TGCGCCAGCAGCTTTGCCCAGACAGGCAGTAACTACGAGCAGTACTTC.

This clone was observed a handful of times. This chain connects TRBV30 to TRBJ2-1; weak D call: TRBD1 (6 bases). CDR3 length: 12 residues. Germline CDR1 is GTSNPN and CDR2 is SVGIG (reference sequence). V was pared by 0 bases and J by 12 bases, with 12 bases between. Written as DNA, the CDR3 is TGTGCCTGGAGTGTGGGGGCAGGGAGGCAGTTCTTC. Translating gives CAWSVGAGRQFF. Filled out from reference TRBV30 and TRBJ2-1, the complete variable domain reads SQTIHQWPATLVQPVGSPLSLECTVEGTSNPNLYWYRQAAGRGLQLLFYSVGIGQISSEVPQNLSASRPQDRQFILSSKKLLLSDSGFYLCAWSVGAGRQFFGPGTRLTVL.

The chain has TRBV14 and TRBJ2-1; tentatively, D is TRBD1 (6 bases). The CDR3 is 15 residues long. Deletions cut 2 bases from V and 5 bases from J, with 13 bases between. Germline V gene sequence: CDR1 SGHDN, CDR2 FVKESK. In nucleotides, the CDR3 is TGTGCCAGCAGCCAAAGGGGGAAGGGGGACAATGAGCAGTTCTTC. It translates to CASSQRGKGDNEQFF.

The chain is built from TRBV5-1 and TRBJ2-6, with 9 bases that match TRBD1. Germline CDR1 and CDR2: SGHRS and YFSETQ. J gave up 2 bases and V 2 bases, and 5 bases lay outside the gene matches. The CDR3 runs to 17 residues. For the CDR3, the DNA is TGCGCCAGCAGCTTCCCACAGGGGGCGACTGGGGCCAACGTCCTGACTTTC. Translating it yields CASSFPQGATGANVLTF.